Detailed here is one T cell receptor beta chain. The antigen is undetermined. The data originate from a study of response to subunit inactivated influenza vaccine. Study conclusions and caveats: Few additional T cells are recruited per seasonal influenza vaccination, authors suggested.

From the RT-PCR reads, TCRdb called clonotypes with MiXCR, one entry per CDR3 protein. Of under 200,000 distinct CDR3 sequences listed, around a tenth are singletons. Germline-derived CDR1 and CDR2 are WSHSY and SAAADI. Trimming cost V 6 bases and J 5 bases, with 15 bases left between them. The length of the CDR3 is 14 residues. This material consisted of CD8+ T cells sorted from PBMCs, taken less than 30 months after vaccination. The clonotype originates from a man between 50 and 69 years old who received an inactivated influenza vaccine. The rearrangement joins TRBV10-2 to TRBJ2-3; tentatively, D is TRBD2 (6 bases). CDR3 loop: CASRGAEGKDTQYF. The CDR3 bases are TGCGCCAGCAGAGGGGCGGAGGGAAAAGATACGCAGTATTTT.